This T cell receptor (beta chain) was recovered during a study of shared clonotypes between healthy human individuals. The CDR3 spans 16 residues. Deletions cut 6 bases from V and 0 bases from J, with 15 bases between. Germline CDR1 reads KGHSH; CDR2 reads LQKENI. Running of the assay took place at deep level. Original analysis: Filtering was not the same, since immunoSEQ gave junction-only sequences without quality scores. Using immunoSEQ multiplex PCR, the repertoire was profiled, and TCRdb retains in-frame clones only, with some absent. Clone size and V and J calls were adopted from that table, with D and trimming inferred from the DNA. The sample records under 850,000 clones, approximately 72% being singletons. Comments on this clone: Its specificity is not known.

Study-wide results and caveats: Depth was large, yet rarefaction showed that sorted-subset sequencing was incomplete.

This chain connects TRBV18 to TRBJ2-1; perhaps TRBD2 as D (5 bases). The origin of this receptor is a woman in her twenties or thirties in good health. Specimen: memory CD4+ T cells sorted from blood. Subset here: CD45RA-negative fraction. CDR3 loop: CASSSDSLSSYNEQFF. CDR3 sequence (DNA): TGTGCCAGCTCTTCGGACTCACTAAGCTCCTACAATGAGCAGTTCTTC.